This T cell receptor beta chain came from a study of blood T cell repertoires in COVID-19 (dated by TCRdb to 2019 to 2021). As for the study more broadly: The collaborator samples originated in the United States, Italy and Spain and spanned the acute and convalescent phases of COVID-19. The prospective study material was composed of cDNA or gDNA derived from T cells, B-cell-depleted T cells, or PBMCs. Subjects who had been exposed to COVID-19, were actively infected with it, or had recovered from it provided the deeply sampled blood TCRbeta repertoires that made up the dataset. The repertoires were released in a freely available public database intended as a resource for research on the immune response to SARS-CoV-2. The samples were drawn from two sources: the first 160 participants of the ongoing ImmuneRACE study, and 1,254 subjects contributed by 6 global collaborators. Nearly every sample came with metadata listing a de-identified subject ID, COVID-19 status, age in years and sex. Where HLA class I and class II types were available, the types were taken from metadata supplied by the sample provider, not from assay-based typing.

This clone was picked up one time. The antigen it recognizes is unknown. No much larger clonotype is one base removed from it; base qualities were not supplied. The CDR3 goes from the cysteine to the phenylalanine over 13 residues. Left in the record is the CDR3 DNA by itself, 39 bases read in frame from the first base. Trimming at the junction amounts to 7 bases on V and 4 bases on J, and the germline ends lie 13 bases apart. The germline V gene sets CDR1 to SGHDN and CDR2 to FVKESK. The study at large found these results: Clinical and demographic metadata were provided uncurated, with the amount varying by source and participant.

Participants in the prospective study were aged 18 to 89 years, lived in more than 20 United States geographic areas, and enrolled through a virtual design. To assign participants to cohorts, the prospective study relied on clinical history that participants themselves reported in a screening survey and a study questionnaire. Recovered participants in ImmuneRACE Cohort 3 were defined as having two consecutive negative NP/OP PCR tests, clearance from a healthcare professional, or resolution of symptoms. Mobile phlebotomists in the prospective study collected whole blood, serum and a nasopharyngeal or oropharyngeal swab from every participant. Additional blood draws and questionnaires over an approximately two-month period could optionally be provided by prospective study participants. Prospective study blood samples were shipped either frozen or at room temperature before DNA extraction. TCRbeta CDR3 regions were amplified from genomic DNA using the immunoSEQ Assay, a bias-controlled multiplex PCR. Processing in the source paper ran as follows. The number of nucleated cells in each sample was estimated by amplification of reference gene primers within the assay. To quantify the absolute abundance of each unique TCRbeta CDR3 rearrangement, sequence reads were collapsed and filtered. Productive Simpson clonality was computed per sample as the square root of Simpson's diversity index over productive rearrangements. The immuneACCESS repertoire file appears here via TCRdb, limited to in-frame rearrangements. These files lack a portion of the clones; in checked studies, under half of the deficit traces to unresolved V genes, and the cause of the others is not known. From that table come the V and J calls and clone size; the DNA was used to work out D and trimming. The sample contains a few hundred thousand clones, more than 75% of them found a single time. The ten largest clones take up more than 0.95% of the sample.

The sample consisted of PBMCs or T cells enriched from blood (not recorded which). The receptor was isolated from a young woman who had recovered from COVID-19. The sequence joins TRBV14 to TRBJ1-1; TRBD1 is possibly the D segment (5 matching bases). The CDR3 in this case is CASTREGRTEAFF. The sequence in DNA is TGTGCCAGCACCCGGGAGGGGCGCACTGAAGCTTTCTTT.